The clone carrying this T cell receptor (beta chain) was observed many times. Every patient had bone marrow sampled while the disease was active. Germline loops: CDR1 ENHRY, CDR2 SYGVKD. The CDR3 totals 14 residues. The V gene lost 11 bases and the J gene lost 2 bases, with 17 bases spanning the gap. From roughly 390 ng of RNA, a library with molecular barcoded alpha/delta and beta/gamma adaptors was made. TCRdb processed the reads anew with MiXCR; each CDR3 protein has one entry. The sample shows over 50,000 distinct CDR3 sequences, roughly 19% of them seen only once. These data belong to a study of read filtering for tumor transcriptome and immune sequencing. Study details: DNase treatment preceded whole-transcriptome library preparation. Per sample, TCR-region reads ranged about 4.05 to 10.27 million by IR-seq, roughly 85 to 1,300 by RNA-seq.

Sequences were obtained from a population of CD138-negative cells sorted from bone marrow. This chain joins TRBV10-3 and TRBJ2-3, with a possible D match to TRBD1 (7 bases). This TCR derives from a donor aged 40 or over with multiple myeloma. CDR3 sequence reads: CAVAGQRITDTQYF. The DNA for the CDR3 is TGTGCCGTGGCGGGACAGAGGATCACAGATACGCAGTATTTT.